The 10 T cell receptor beta chains presented below share a single source sample, sequenced in a study of blood T cell repertoires in COVID-19. The data were produced by immunoSEQ multiplex PCR, yet TCRdb's version contains in-frame clones alone and is incomplete. The data show over 50,000 clones, 78% seen once. The sample taken for sequencing was peripheral blood. The receptors shown here come from a human donor with active or convalescent COVID-19. The donor label of this sample is uncertain.

The chain links TRBV13 to TRBJ1-1; D not resolved. This CDR3 is built from 12 residues. CDR1 and CDR2 from the germline V gene are PRHDT and FYEKMQ (reference sequence). V dropped 5 bases and J dropped 4 bases, with 8 bases sitting between them. The CDR3 here is CASSAVGTEAFF. The DNA for the CDR3 is TGTGCCAGCAGCGCGGTGGGCACTGAAGCTTTCTTT.

The CDR3 reads CASSLTGTYNEQFF. DNA of the CDR3: TGTGCCAGCAGCTTAACCGGGACTTACAATGAGCAGTTCTTC. The chain carries TRBV7-3 and TRBJ2-1, with a tentative D call TRBD2 (6 bases). V lost 0 bases and J 4 bases, leaving 7 bases between the germline ends. Germline V lookup: CDR1 SGHTA, CDR2 FQGTGA. This CDR3 comprises 14 residues.

The chain joins TRBV3-1 (or the pseudogene TRBV3-2) to TRBJ1-4, with D uncertain. Per germline, CDR1 LGHDT and CDR2 YNNKEL (reference sequence). Trimming shortened V by 1 base and J by 9 bases, and 12 bases separated the two germline ends. CDR3 length equals 14 residues. CDR3 residues: CASSQGAQTQKLFF. CDR3 coding DNA: TGTGCCAGCAGCCAAGGTGCACAGACCCAAAAACTGTTTTTT.

The chain has TRBV3-1 (or the pseudogene TRBV3-2) and TRBJ2-1, with TRBD2 matching 8 bases. With 4 bases clipped from V and 4 bases from J, the junction kept 6 bases outside the gene matches. This CDR3 has 15 residues. CDR1 LGHDT and CDR2 YNNKEL come from the germline V gene (reference sequence). The CDR3 is CASSPPGLGYNEQFF. The DNA of the CDR3 is TGTGCCAGCAGCCCTCCGGGACTAGGGTACAATGAGCAGTTCTTC.

J is TRBJ1-6 and V is TRBV27; TRBD1 matches 10 bases. Germline loops: CDR1 MNHEY, CDR2 SMNVEV (reference sequence). V dropped 7 bases and J dropped 9; count of bases not matched to a gene: 6. There are 14 residues in the CDR3. This CDR3 is CASTTDRGPSPLHF. The CDR3 DNA reads TGTGCCAGCACCACCGACAGGGGGCCTTCACCCCTCCACTTT.

The rearrangement links TRBV10-3 to TRBJ1-1, with a weak D call TRBD1 (5 bases). The V gene lost 2 bases and the J gene lost 0 bases, with 10 bases spanning the gap. This CDR3 spans 15 amino acids. CDR1 and CDR2 (germline): ENHRY, SYGVKD. The CDR3 reads CAISEGGGMNTEAFF. For the CDR3, the DNA is TGTGCCATCAGTGAGGGCGGGGGGATGAACACTGAAGCTTTCTTT.

This rearrangement joins TRBV30 to TRBJ1-4; 7 bases agree with TRBD1. CDR1 and CDR2 from the germline V gene are GTSNPN and SVGIG (reference sequence). This CDR3 contains 15 residues. Unmatched junction bases numbered 6, after V lost 1 base and J lost 4 bases. As DNA, the CDR3 is TGTGCCTGGAGTGCCGGGGACAGAATTAATGAAAAACTGTTTTTT. Its translation is CAWSAGDRINEKLFF. Full variable domain (outside the CDR3, taken from reference TRBV30 and TRBJ1-4): SQTIHQWPATLVQPVGSPLSLECTVEGTSNPNLYWYRQAAGRGLQLLFYSVGIGQISSEVPQNLSASRPQDRQFILSSKKLLLSDSGFYLCAWSAGDRINEKLFFGSGTQLSVL.

This clone has just one count. The J gene is TRBJ2-7, the V gene TRBV28, with 10 bases that match TRBD1. Germline loops: CDR1 MDHEN, CDR2 SYDVKM. J lost 4 bases, V lost 6 bases, and 18 bases had no gene match. CDR3 size: 18 residues. CDR3 bases: TGTGCCAGCAGCTCTAGTGCCGCCGGGACAGGGGATTTATACGAGCAGTACTTC. This encodes CASSSSAAGTGDLYEQYF. Drawing the rest from reference TRBV28 and TRBJ2-7, the complete variable domain is DVKVTQSSRYLVKRTGEKVFLECVQDMDHENMFWYRQDPGLGLRLIYFSYDVKMKEKGDIPEGYSVSREKKERFSLILESASTNQTSMYLCASSSSAAGTGDLYEQYFGPGTRLTVT.

The chain uses TRBV3-1 (or the pseudogene TRBV3-2) and TRBJ1-1, with 7 bases that match TRBD1. V lost 6 bases and J lost 0; bases outside the gene matches: 10. The CDR3 totals 16 residues. Germline values: CDR1 LGHDT, CDR2 YNNKEL (reference sequence). CDR3 region: CASRTVQTGMNTEAFF. CDR3 DNA sequence: TGTGCCAGCAGAACCGTTCAGACAGGGATGAACACTGAAGCTTTCTTT.

V is TRBV4-1 and J is TRBJ1-3, with D maybe TRBD1 (6 bases). Germline V gene lookup returns CDR1 MGHRA and CDR2 YSYEKL. The CDR3 is 15 amino acids. Trimming took 2 bases from V and 2 from J, leaving 10 bases between them. The CDR3 sequence: CASSQSGTTGNTIYF. The CDR3 DNA follows: TGCGCCAGCAGCCAATCCGGGACAACTGGAAACACCATATATTTT.